This TCR beta chain was identified in a study of blood T cell repertoires in COVID-19. As for the study in general: The United States, Italy and Spain supplied acute and convalescent COVID-19 samples.

Original methodology: Scientists estimated how many nucleated cells there were by amplifying reference gene primers. Here immunoSEQ multiplex PCR was the method, and the copy in TCRdb shows in-frame clones only, minus some. V and J calls and clone size follow that table, whereas D and trimming were derived from the DNA. The sample lists 97,000 or so clones; around 80% were seen once. The V gene's germline CDR1 is MNHEY and CDR2 SMNVEV (reference sequence). This CDR3 has 14 residues. Trimming took 5 bases from V and 0 from J; bases not matched to a gene: 2. The sequence came from a man in his fifties or sixties with acute or convalescent COVID-19. Sequenced material: peripheral blood. This chain uses TRBV27 with TRBJ2-3; TRBD2 agrees at 7 bases. CDR3 sequence: CASSSGASTDTQYF. The CDR3 DNA reads TGTGCCAGCAGTAGCGGGGCTAGCACAGATACGCAGTATTTT.